These 20 T cell receptor beta chains were all obtained from the same sample, sequenced in a study of shared clonotypes between healthy human individuals. Clones were read by immunoSEQ multiplex PCR, and TCRdb kept only the in-frame ones, dropping some. The repertoire has some 680,000 clones, 73% of them found once; the top ten carry 1.5% to 2%. Sequenced: memory CD4+ T cells sorted from blood. Stated subset: CD45RA-negative fraction. The receptors were sampled from a young woman in good health.

The sample holds one count of this clone. In DNA, the CDR3 is TGTGCCAGCAGCTTAGCTCAGCGGTCTGGCTACACCTTC. Amino acid sequence: CASSLAQRSGYTF. The chain carries TRBV7-8 and TRBJ1-2, with D uncertain. V was trimmed by 0 bases and J by 7 bases, leaving 9 bases between them. The CDR3 runs to 13 residues. Germline CDR1 and CDR2: SGHVS and FQNEAQ.

The chain couples TRBV11-1 to TRBJ2-5; TRBD2 might be the D (5 bases). CDR3 size: 13 residues. CDR1 and CDR2 (germline): SGHAT, FQDESV (reference sequence). V was cut by 5 bases and J by 6 bases, with 13 bases left in between. The CDR3 nucleotides read TGTGCCAGCAGCATTGGGAGTAAAAAGACCCAGTACTTC. Translated: CASSIGSKKTQYF. The whole variable domain, filled in from reference TRBV11-1 and TRBJ2-5, reads EAEVAQSPRYKITEKSQAVAFWCDPISGHATLYWYRQILGQGPELLVQFQDESVVDDSQLPKDRFSAERLKGVDSTLKIQPAELGDSAMYLCASSIGSKKTQYFGPGTRLLVL.

V usage is TRBV25-1 and J usage is TRBJ1-1, with D maybe TRBD1 (6 bases). The CDR3 loop spans 14 amino acids. V lost 6 bases to trimming and J lost 1 base, with 12 bases between them. Germline V gives CDR1 MGHDK, CDR2 SYGVNS. The CDR3 sequence is CASSDLQGNTEAFF. CDR3 nucleotides: TGTGCCAGCAGCGACTTACAGGGGAACACTGAAGCTTTCTTT.

The rearrangement links TRBV19 to TRBJ1-1; D is perhaps TRBD1 (6 bases). The ends were cut back, 9 bases at V and 4 bases at J, with 15 bases in the middle. The CDR3 has 13 amino acids. The germline V gene has CDR1 LNHDA and CDR2 SQIVND (reference sequence). Written as DNA, the CDR3 is TGTGCCAGCTGGCGACAGGAGAGCACTGAAGCTTTCTTT. This translates into CASWRQESTEAFF.

The chain employs TRBV18 and TRBJ1-2, with a tentative D call TRBD1 (5 bases). From germline, CDR1 is KGHSH and CDR2 LQKENI. Trimming removed 0 bases at V and 7 bases at J, with 12 bases between. The CDR3 spans 14 residues. Here the CDR3 reads CASSPPGGDFGYTF. In DNA form, the CDR3 reads TGTGCCAGCTCACCACCCGGGGGGGATTTTGGCTACACCTTC.

The CDR3 DNA reads TGTGCCAGCAGTGTAGTAGCGGGAGGGTTCGGATACAATGAGCAGTTCTTC. Translating gives CASSVVAGGFGYNEQFF. V usage is TRBV6-1 and J usage is TRBJ2-1; 11 bases map to TRBD2. CDR1 and CDR2 from the germline V gene are MNHNS and SASEGT. The CDR3 has 17 amino acids. V was pared by 4 bases and J by 4 bases, with 9 bases of the junction left unmatched.

This clone occurred a few times. The CDR3 DNA is TGTGCCAGCAGTTACGGACAGGGGAGAGCCGGGGAGCTGTTTTTT. Protein product: CASSYGQGRAGELFF. The chain is built from TRBV6-5 and TRBJ2-2; TRBD1 agrees at 9 bases. CDR3 length equals 15 residues. Germline V lookup: CDR1 MNHEY, CDR2 SVGAGI. J gave up 6 bases and V 2 bases, and 4 bases lay outside the gene matches.

The chain carries TRBV19 and TRBJ2-1; D gene uncertain. V lost 5 bases and J 8 bases, leaving 10 bases between the germline ends. The germline gives CDR1 LNHDA, CDR2 SQIVND (reference sequence). The CDR3 is 12 residues long. CDR3 nucleotides: TGTGCCAGTAGTCCCTCCGTCCATGAGCAGTTCTTC. This gives the protein CASSPSVHEQFF.

This chain uses TRBV29-1 with TRBJ1-3, with D unclear. This CDR3 comprises 13 residues. V was clipped by 4 bases and J by 0 bases, with 7 bases between them. Per the germline V gene, CDR1 is SQVTM and CDR2 is ANQGSEA. In nucleotides, the CDR3 is TGCAGCGTTGTACGGGACTCTGGAAACACCATATATTTT. Protein sequence: CSVVRDSGNTIYF. Complete variable domain (other parts from reference TRBV29-1 and TRBJ1-3): SAVISQKPSRDICQRGTSLTIQCQVDSQVTMMFWYRQQPGQSLTLIATANQGSEATYESGFVIDKFPISRPNLTFSTLTVSNMSPEDSSIYLCSVVRDSGNTIYFGEGSWLTVV.

The chain combines TRBV15 with TRBJ1-1; D is unclear. Per the germline V gene, CDR1 is LNHNV and CDR2 is YYDKDF (reference sequence). The CDR3 totals 14 residues. Trimming removed 2 bases at V and 0 bases at J, with 7 bases between. CDR3 bases: TGTGCCACCAGCAGATCGAGGATGAACACTGAAGCTTTCTTT. Amino acid sequence: CATSRSRMNTEAFF. Supplemented by reference TRBV15 and TRBJ1-1, the full variable domain reads DAMVIQNPRYQVTQFGKPVTLSCSQTLNHNVMYWYQQKSSQAPKLLFHYYDKDFNNEADTPDNFQSRRPNTSFCFLDIRSPGLGDTAMYLCATSRSRMNTEAFFGQGTRLTVV.

Only a few counts were recorded for this clone. The rearrangement uses TRBV6-1 and TRBJ1-5; D is ambiguous. CDR1 is MNHNS and CDR2 is SASEGT in the germline V gene. The CDR3 has 14 residues. Trimming took 5 bases from V and 2 from J, leaving 10 bases between them. CDR3 amino acids: CASSPEYGNQPQHF. For the CDR3, the DNA is TGTGCCAGCAGTCCTGAGTATGGCAATCAGCCCCAGCATTTT.

This chain connects TRBV6-5 to TRBJ2-7; D is unclear. Germline V lookup: CDR1 MNHEY, CDR2 SVGAGI. This CDR3 spans 13 amino acids. The V gene lost 2 bases and the J gene lost 3 bases, with 8 bases spanning the gap. Written as DNA, the CDR3 is TGTGCCAGCAGTTACGGGCACCTCTACGAGCAGTACTTC. It is translated as CASSYGHLYEQYF.

This clone has a single count. The genes are TRBV15 and TRBJ2-7; possible D gene TRBD2, 5 bases. The germline V gene encodes CDR1 LNHNV and CDR2 YYDKDF (reference sequence). V was trimmed by 5 bases and J by 7 bases, leaving 18 bases between them. This CDR3 region has 14 residues. The chain's CDR3 is CATSVGRGSGEQYF. Here the CDR3 DNA reads TGTGCCACCAGCGTTGGGAGAGGATCTGGAGAGCAGTACTTC.

The CDR3 nucleotides read TGTGCCAGCAGGGGGGGACAGGCCCTAGTCTACGAGCAGTACTTC. Translating gives CASRGGQALVYEQYF. The gene calls are TRBV6-1 and TRBJ2-7, with 8 bases that match TRBD1. CDR1 and CDR2 (germline): MNHNS, SASEGT. The V and J ends lost 6 bases and 3 bases, in that order; junction bases with no gene match: 10. The CDR3 runs 15 residues.

This clone has more than one count but fewer than ten. Here the CDR3 DNA reads TGTGCCAGCGCCCGAAGCCAGGCCAACTACGAGCAGTACTTC. Protein: CASARSQANYEQYF. The chain combines TRBV6-5 with TRBJ2-7; D not certain. The CDR3 length is 14 residues. Per the germline V gene, CDR1 is MNHEY and CDR2 is SVGAGI. The germline V and J ends were trimmed by 8 bases and 3 bases, with 17 bases remaining between them.

The rearrangement joins TRBV6-1 to TRBJ1-1; 7 bases agree with TRBD1. The V segment lost 4 bases and the J segment 7 bases; nucleotides outside the gene matches: 3. CDR1 and CDR2 from the germline V gene are MNHNS and SASEGT. This CDR3 spans 12 amino acids. CDR3 nucleotides: TGTGCCAGCAGTGCACGGGACAGTGAAGCTTTCTTT. As protein: CASSARDSEAFF.

This chain connects TRBV19 to TRBJ2-2, with 16 bases fitting TRBD2. The germline V gene has CDR1 LNHDA and CDR2 SQIVND (reference sequence). CDR3 length equals 17 residues. V gave up 5 bases and J gave up 6 bases; unmatched junction bases: 6. This chain's CDR3 is CASSSGLAGGIPGELFF. CDR3 in DNA: TGTGCCAGTAGTTCGGGACTAGCGGGAGGGATCCCCGGGGAGCTGTTTTTT.

The chain has TRBV19 and TRBJ1-3; 9 nucleotides match TRBD1. J lost 2 bases, V lost 6 bases, and 5 bases had no gene match. The CDR3 is 15 amino acids. Germline CDR1 and CDR2: LNHDA and SQIVND (reference sequence). CDR3 in DNA: TGTGCCAGTAGGGCACGGACAGGGGCTGGAAACACCATATATTTT. Translation gives CASRARTGAGNTIYF.

This chain connects TRBV19 to TRBJ2-1, with 13 positions matching TRBD2. V dropped 3 bases and J dropped 10; count of bases not matched to a gene: 6. CDR1 is LNHDA and CDR2 is SQIVND in the germline V gene (reference sequence). The CDR3 loop spans 15 amino acids. CDR3 loop: CASSIGLAGVGEQFF. CDR3 DNA: TGTGCCAGTAGTATTGGACTAGCGGGAGTGGGGGAGCAGTTCTTC.

The chain carries TRBV7-8 and TRBJ2-7; the D is unclear. Trimming removed 2 bases from V and 4 bases from J, with 12 bases in between. The CDR3 spans 14 residues. Germline loops: CDR1 SGHVS, CDR2 FQNEAQ. CDR3 residues: CASSLKWVGYEQYF. The CDR3 nucleotides read TGTGCCAGCAGCTTAAAGTGGGTGGGATACGAGCAGTACTTC.